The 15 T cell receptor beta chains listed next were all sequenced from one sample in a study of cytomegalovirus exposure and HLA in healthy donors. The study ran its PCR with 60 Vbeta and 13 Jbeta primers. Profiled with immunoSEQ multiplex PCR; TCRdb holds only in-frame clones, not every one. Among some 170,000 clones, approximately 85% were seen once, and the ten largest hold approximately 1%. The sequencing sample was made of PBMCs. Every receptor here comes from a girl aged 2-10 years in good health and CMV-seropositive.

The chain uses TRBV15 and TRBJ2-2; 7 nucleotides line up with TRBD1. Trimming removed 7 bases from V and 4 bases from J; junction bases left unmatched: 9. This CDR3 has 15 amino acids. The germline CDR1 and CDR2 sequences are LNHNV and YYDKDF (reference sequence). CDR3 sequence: CATKRGGTITGELFF. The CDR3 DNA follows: TGTGCCACCAAGAGAGGGGGCACGATCACCGGGGAGCTGTTTTTT.

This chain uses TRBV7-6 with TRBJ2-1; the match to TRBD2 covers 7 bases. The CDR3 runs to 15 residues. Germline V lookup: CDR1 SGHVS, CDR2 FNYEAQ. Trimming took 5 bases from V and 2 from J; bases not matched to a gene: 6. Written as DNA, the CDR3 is TGTGCCAGCAGCGCTGCTAGCGGAGCCTACAATGAGCAGTTCTTC. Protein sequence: CASSAASGAYNEQFF.

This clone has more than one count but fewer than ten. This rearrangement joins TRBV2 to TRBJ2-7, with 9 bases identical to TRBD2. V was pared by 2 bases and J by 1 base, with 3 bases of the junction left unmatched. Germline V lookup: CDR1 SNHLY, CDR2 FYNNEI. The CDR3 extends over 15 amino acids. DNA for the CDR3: TGTGCCAGCAGTGAACCTACTAGCGGGTCCTACGAGCAGTACTTC. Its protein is CASSEPTSGSYEQYF. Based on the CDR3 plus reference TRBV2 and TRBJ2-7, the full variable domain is EPEVTQTPSHQVTQMGQEVILRCVPISNHLYFYWYRQILGQKVEFLVSFYNNEISEKSEIFDDQFSVERPDGSNFTLKIRSTKLEDSAMYFCASSEPTSGSYEQYFGPGTRLTVT.

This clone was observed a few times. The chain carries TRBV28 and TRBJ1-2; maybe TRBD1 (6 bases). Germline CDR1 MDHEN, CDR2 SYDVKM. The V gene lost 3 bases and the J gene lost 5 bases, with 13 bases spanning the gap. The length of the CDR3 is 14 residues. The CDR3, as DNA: TGTGCCAGCAGTTTCGGGTACAGGGAATATGGCTACACCTTC. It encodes CASSFGYREYGYTF.

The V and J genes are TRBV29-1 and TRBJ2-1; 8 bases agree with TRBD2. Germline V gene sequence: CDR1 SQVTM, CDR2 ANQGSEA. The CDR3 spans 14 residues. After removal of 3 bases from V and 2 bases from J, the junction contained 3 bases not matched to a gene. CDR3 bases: TGCAGCGTTGAGGCGGGAGGAACCTACAATGAGCAGTTCTTC. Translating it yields CSVEAGGTYNEQFF.

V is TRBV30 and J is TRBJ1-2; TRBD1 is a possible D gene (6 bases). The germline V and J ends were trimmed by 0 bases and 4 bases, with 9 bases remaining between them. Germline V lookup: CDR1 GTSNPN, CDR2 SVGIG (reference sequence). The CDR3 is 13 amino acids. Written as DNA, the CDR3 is TGTGCCTGGAGTGTAGAGGACAGCTATGGCTACACCTTC. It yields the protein CAWSVEDSYGYTF.

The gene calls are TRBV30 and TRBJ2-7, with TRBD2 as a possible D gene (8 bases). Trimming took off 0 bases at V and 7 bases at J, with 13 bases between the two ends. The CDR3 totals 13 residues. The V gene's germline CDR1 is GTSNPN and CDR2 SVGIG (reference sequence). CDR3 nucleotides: TGTGCCTGGAGTGTAGGGGGCGGGGGGGAGCAGTACTTC. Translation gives CAWSVGGGGEQYF.

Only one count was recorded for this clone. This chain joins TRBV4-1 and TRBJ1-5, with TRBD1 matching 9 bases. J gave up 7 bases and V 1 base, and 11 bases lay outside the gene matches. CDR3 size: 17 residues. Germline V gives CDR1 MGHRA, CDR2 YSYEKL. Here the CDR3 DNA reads TGCGCCAGCAGCCAAGCCCCCCGACAGGGGGGTCGGCAGCCCCAGCATTTT. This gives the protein CASSQAPRQGGRQPQHF.

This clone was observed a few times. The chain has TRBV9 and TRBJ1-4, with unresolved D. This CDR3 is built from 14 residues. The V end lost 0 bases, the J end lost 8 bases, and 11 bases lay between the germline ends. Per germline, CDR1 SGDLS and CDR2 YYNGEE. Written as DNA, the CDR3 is TGTGCCAGCAGCGTAGAACACACGGGGGAAAAACTGTTTTTT. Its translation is CASSVEHTGEKLFF.

CDR3 bases: TGTGCCAGCAGTGAAAATCGGCTGAGGGGGCCGGGCATATATCCGAACACTGAAGCTTTCTTT. Translated: CASSENRLRGPGIYPNTEAFF. V and J are TRBV6-1 and TRBJ1-1, with TRBD1 matching 7 bases. The CDR3 loop spans 21 amino acids. Losses at the gene ends were 2 bases for V and 1 base for J; bases not matched to a gene: 22. Germline lookup yields CDR1 MNHNS and CDR2 SASEGT.

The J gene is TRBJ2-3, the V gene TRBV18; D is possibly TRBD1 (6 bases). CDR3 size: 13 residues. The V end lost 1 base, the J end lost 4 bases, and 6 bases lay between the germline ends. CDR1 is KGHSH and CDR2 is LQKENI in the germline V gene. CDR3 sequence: CASSPQGADTQYF. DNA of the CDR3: TGTGCCAGCTCACCACAGGGGGCAGATACGCAGTATTTT.

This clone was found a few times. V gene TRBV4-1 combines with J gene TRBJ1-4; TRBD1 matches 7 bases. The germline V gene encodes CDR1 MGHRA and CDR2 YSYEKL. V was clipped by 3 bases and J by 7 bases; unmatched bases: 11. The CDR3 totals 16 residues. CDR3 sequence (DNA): TGCGCCAGCAGCCAGATACTACCGCAGGGGGGTGAAAAACTGTTTTTT. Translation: CASSQILPQGGEKLFF.

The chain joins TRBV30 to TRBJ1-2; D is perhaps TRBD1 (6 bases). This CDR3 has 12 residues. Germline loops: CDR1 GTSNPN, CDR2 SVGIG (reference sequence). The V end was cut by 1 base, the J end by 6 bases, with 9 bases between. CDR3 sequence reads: CAWSAYRDGYTF. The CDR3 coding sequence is TGTGCCTGGAGTGCATACAGGGATGGCTACACCTTC. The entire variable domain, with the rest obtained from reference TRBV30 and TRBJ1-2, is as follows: SQTIHQWPATLVQPVGSPLSLECTVEGTSNPNLYWYRQAAGRGLQLLFYSVGIGQISSEVPQNLSASRPQDRQFILSSKKLLLSDSGFYLCAWSAYRDGYTFGSGTRLTVV.

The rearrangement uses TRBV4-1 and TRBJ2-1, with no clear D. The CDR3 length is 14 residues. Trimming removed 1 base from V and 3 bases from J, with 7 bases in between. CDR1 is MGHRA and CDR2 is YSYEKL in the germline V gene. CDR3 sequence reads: CASSQVGGYNEQFF. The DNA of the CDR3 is TGCGCCAGCAGCCAAGTCGGTGGCTACAATGAGCAGTTCTTC.

In DNA, the CDR3 is TGCAGCGTTGACGACAGGGGGTTCTACGGCTACACCTTC. Its translation: CSVDDRGFYGYTF. The chain joins TRBV29-1 to TRBJ1-2; 9 bases align to TRBD1. With 3 bases clipped from V and 8 bases from J, the junction kept 7 bases outside the gene matches. The CDR3 covers 13 residues. The germline CDR1 and CDR2 sequences are SQVTM and ANQGSEA. Using reference TRBV29-1 and TRBJ1-2 for the parts outside the CDR3, the full variable domain is SAVISQKPSRDICQRGTSLTIQCQVDSQVTMMFWYRQQPGQSLTLIATANQGSEATYESGFVIDKFPISRPNLTFSTLTVSNMSPEDSSIYLCSVDDRGFYGYTFGSGTRLTVV.